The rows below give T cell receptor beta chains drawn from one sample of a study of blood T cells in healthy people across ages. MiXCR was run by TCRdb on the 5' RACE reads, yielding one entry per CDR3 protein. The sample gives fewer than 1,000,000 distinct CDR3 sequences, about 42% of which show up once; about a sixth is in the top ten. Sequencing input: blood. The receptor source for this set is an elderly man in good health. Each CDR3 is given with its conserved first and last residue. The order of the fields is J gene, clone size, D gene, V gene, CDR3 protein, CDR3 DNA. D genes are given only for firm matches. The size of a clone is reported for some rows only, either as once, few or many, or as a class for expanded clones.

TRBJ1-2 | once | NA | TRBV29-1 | CSVGGGEGVPGYTF | TGCAGCGTTGGTGGGGGTGAAGGGGTACCTGGCTACACCTTC
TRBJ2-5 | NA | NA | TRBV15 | CATSNRLGPPRNEQYF | TGTGCCACCAGCAACCGATTAGGGCCACCACGCAATGAGCAGTACTTC
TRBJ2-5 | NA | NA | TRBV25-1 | CASSGGTVVRETQYF | TGTGCCAGCAGTGGAGGGACGGTTGTGAGGGAGACCCAGTACTTC
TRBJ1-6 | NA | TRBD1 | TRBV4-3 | CASSQADRSNNSPPHF | TGCGCCAGCAGCCAAGCGGACAGGTCAAATAATTCACCCCCCCACTTT
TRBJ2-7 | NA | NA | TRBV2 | CASSEDTRLDEQYF | TGTGCCAGCAGTGAAGACACCAGACTAGATGAGCAGTACTTC
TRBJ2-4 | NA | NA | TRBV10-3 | CAISTTGEVQYF | TGTGCCATCAGTACAACAGGGGAGGTTCAGTACTTC
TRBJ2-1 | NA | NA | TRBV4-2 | CASTRLSGNNEQFF | TGTGCCAGCACCCGGCTCTCCGGCAACAATGAGCAGTTCTTC
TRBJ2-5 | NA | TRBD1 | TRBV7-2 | CASSFGQGIGETQYF | TGTGCCAGCAGCTTCGGACAGGGGATAGGGGAGACCCAGTACTTC
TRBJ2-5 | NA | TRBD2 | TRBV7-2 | CASSKLAGAQETQYF | TGTGCCAGCAGCAAACTAGCGGGTGCGCAAGAGACCCAGTACTTC
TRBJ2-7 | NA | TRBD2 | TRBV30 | CAWSVGSGVQSYEQYF | TGTGCCTGGAGTGTTGGTAGCGGGGTACAGAGCTACGAGCAGTACTTC
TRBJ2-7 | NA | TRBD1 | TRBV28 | CASSVRGRYEQYF | TGTGCCAGCAGTGTCAGGGGGCGATACGAGCAGTACTTC
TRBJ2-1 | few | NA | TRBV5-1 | CASSLGGTFYYNEQFF | TGCGCCAGCAGCTTGGGGGGGACTTTCTACTACAATGAGCAGTTCTTC
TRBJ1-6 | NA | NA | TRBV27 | CASSPPRAGNRNSPLHF | TGTGCCAGCAGTCCCCCTCGGGCAGGGAATCGTAATTCACCCCTCCACTTT
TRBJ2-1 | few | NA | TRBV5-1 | CASSLGGLGLYNEQFF | TGCGCCAGCAGCTTGGGAGGTTTAGGACTCTACAATGAGCAGTTCTTC
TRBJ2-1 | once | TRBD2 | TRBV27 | CASSLGTRVTYNEQFF | TGTGCCAGCAGTCTCGGGACTAGGGTTACCTACAATGAGCAGTTCTTC
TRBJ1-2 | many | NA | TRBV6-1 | CASRSSGTSYGYTF | TGTGCCAGCAGAAGCTCCGGGACCAGCTATGGCTACACCTTC
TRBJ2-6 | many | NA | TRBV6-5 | CASSYGSSGANVLTF | TGTGCCAGCAGTTACGGTAGCTCTGGGGCCAACGTCCTGACTTTC
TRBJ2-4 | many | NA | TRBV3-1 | CASSQVMAGAAQYF | TGTGCCAGCAGCCAAGTGATGGCAGGAGCGGCTCAGTACTTC
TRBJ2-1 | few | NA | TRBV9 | CASSVGMIREQFF | TGTGCCAGCAGCGTTGGGATGATACGTGAGCAGTTCTTC
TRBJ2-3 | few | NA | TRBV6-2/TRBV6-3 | CASSYSRLADTQYF | TGTGCCAGCAGTTACTCCCGACTAGCAGATACGCAGTATTTT
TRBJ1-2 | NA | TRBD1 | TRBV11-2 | CASSLINLQGARGYTF | TGTGCCAGCAGCTTAATCAATCTACAGGGGGCGCGGGGCTACACCTTC
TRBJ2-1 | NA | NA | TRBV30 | CAWSVQNLETQFF | TGTGCCTGGAGTGTACAAAATCTGGAGACCCAGTTCTTC
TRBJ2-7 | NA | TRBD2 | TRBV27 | CASSTTSGVYYEQYF | TGTGCCAGCAGTACAACTAGCGGGGTCTACTACGAGCAGTACTTC
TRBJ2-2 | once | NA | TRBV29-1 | CSVDRGANTGELFF | TGCAGCGTGGACCGTGGAGCAAACACCGGGGAGCTGTTTTTT
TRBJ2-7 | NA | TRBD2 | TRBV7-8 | CASSVEGRASGRYEQYF | TGTGCCAGCAGCGTGGAAGGACGGGCTAGCGGGCGCTACGAGCAGTACTTC
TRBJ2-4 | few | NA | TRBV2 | CASSEGNIQYF | TGTGCCAGCAGTGAGGGAAACATTCAGTACTTC
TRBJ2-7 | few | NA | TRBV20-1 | CSARRAHYEQYF | TGCAGTGCTAGAAGGGCCCACTACGAGCAGTACTTC
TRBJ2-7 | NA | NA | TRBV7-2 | CASSLRSERASYEQYF | TGTGCCAGCAGCTTAAGGTCCGAGCGGGCATCCTACGAGCAGTACTTC
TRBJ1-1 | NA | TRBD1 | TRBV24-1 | CATSDTGENTEAFF | TGTGCCACCAGTGATACAGGGGAGAACACTGAAGCTTTCTTT
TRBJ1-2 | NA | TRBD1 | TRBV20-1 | CSANPPQGADYGYTF | TGCAGTGCTAACCCCCCACAGGGGGCTGACTATGGCTACACCTTC
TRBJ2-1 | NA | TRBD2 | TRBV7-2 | CASSWSGTSYNERFF | TGTGCCAGCAGCTGGAGCGGGACTTCCTACAATGAGCGGTTCTTC
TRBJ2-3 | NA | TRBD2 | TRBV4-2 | CATSLSLTSGGTDTQYF | TGTGCCACCAGTCTTTCATTGACTAGCGGGGGCACAGATACGCAGTATTTT
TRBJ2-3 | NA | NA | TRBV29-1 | CSVVVSTITDTQYF | TGCAGCGTTGTTGTATCGACTATCACAGATACGCAGTATTTT
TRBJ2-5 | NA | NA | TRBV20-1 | CSARVSNFGETQYF | TGCAGTGCTAGGGTTTCCAATTTCGGAGAGACCCAGTACTTC
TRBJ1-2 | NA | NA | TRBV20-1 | CSASTDDGGGYTF | TGCAGTGCTAGCACGGACGACGGAGGTGGCTACACCTTC
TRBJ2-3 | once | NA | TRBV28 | CASSPLAEGPVDTQYF | TGTGCCAGCAGTCCCTTGGCGGAGGGCCCCGTAGATACGCAGTATTTT
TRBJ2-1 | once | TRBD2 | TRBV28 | CASSSVAGVIGDEQFF | TGTGCCAGCAGTTCCGTAGCGGGAGTAATTGGGGATGAGCAGTTCTTC
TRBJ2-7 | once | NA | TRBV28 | CASIPTGTVAYEQYF | TGTGCCAGCATCCCTACCGGGACGGTAGCTTACGAGCAGTACTTC
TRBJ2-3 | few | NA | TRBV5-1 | CASSSLRERTDTQYF | TGCGCCAGCAGCTCGCTCAGGGAGAGGACAGATACGCAGTATTTT
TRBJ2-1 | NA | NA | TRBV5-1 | CASQTASYNEQFF | TGCGCCAGCCAGACGGCCTCCTACAATGAGCAGTTCTTC
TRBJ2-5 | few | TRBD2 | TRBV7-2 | CASSPWGAGGETQYF | TGTGCCAGCAGCCCTTGGGGTGCGGGAGGAGAGACCCAGTACTTC